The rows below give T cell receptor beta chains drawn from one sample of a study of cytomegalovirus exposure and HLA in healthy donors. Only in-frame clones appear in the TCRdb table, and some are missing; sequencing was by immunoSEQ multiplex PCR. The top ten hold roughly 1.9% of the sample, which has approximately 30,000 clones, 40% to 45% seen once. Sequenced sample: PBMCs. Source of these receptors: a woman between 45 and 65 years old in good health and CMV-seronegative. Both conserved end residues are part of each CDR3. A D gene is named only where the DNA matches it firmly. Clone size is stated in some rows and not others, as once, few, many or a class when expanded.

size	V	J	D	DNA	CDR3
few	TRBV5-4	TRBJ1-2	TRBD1	TGTGCCAGCAGCTACCGGACAGGGGGTAAGGGCTACACCTTC	CASSYRTGGKGYTF
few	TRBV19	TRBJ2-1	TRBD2	TGTGCCAGTAGTATAAGGGCGGGAGGGCCTTTGAATGAGCAGTTCTTC	CASSIRAGGPLNEQFF
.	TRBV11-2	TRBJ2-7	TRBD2	TGTGCCAGCAGCTTAGAAAGTAGCGGGACCTACGAGCAGTACTTC	CASSLESSGTYEQYF
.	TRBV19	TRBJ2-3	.	TGTGCCAGCGGACTCGCCCTCTTAGATACGCAGTATTTT	CASGLALLDTQYF
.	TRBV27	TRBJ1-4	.	TGTGCCAGCAGTTTCGGAGGGGCTAATGAAAAACTGTTTTTT	CASSFGGANEKLFF
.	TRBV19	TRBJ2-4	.	TGTGCCAGTAGTGTAAACCGGGAGACAATTCAGTACTTC	CASSVNRETIQYF
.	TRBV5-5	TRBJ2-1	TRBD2	TGTGCCAGCAGCTTAGGACTAGCCAATGAGCAGTTCTTC	CASSLGLANEQFF
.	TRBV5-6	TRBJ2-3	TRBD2	TGTGCCAGCAGCCTACGGACTAGCGCAGGACCTACTAATACGCAGTATTTT	CASSLRTSAGPTNTQYF
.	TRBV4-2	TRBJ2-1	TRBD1	TGTGCCAGCAGCCGATCCGGGACAGGGGAGGGCGAGCAGTTCTTC	CASSRSGTGEGEQFF
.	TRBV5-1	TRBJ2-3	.	TGCGCCAGCAGCCCAACACAAGGAGCAGATACGCAGTATTTT	CASSPTQGADTQYF
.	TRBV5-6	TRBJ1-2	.	TGTGCCAGCAGTTGGGGGGGGGCGCTTGGCTACACCTTC	CASSWGGALGYTF
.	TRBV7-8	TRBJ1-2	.	TGTGCCAGCAGCTCCAGTCCGACGGGTGGCCATGGCTACACCTTC	CASSSSPTGGHGYTF
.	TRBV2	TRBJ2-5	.	TGTGCCAGCAGTAAGGGGGTAGCAAAGGAGACCCAGTACTTC	CASSKGVAKETQYF
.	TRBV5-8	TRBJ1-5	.	TGTGCCAGCAGCTTGGGACTCCTACGTCAAGCTCAGCCCCAGCATTTT	CASSLGLLRQAQPQHF
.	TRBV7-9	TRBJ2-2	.	TGTGCCAGCAGCGGTTTTGGCGGGATGAACACCGGGGAGCTGTTTTTT	CASSGFGGMNTGELFF
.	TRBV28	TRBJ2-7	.	TGTGCCAGCAGTACTCCCCTCGGGTCAAGGGGCTCCTACGAGCAGTACTTC	CASSTPLGSRGSYEQYF
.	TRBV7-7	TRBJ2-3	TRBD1	TGTGCCAGCAGCTTGGGTCAGGGGGAAACAGATACGCAGTATTTT	CASSLGQGETDTQYF
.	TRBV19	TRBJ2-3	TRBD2	TGTGCCAGTAGCCGGGGGGAGAGCACAGATACGCAGTATTTT	CASSRGESTDTQYF
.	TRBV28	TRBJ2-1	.	TGTGCCAGCAGTTTTGGTGGGAGGAACAATGAGCAGTTCTTC	CASSFGGRNNEQFF
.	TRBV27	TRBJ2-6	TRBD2	TGTGCCAGCAGTTTATCAACTAGCGGGGCCTCTGGGGCCAACGTCCTGACTTTC	CASSLSTSGASGANVLTF
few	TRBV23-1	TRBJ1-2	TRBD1	TGCGCCAGCAGTCGACCACAGGGGGGAGGCTACACCTTC	CASSRPQGGGYTF
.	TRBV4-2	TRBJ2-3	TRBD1	TGTGCCAGCAGCCAAGATTTACAGGGCGGGACAGGGGTTAGGGGTACGCAGTATTTT	CASSQDLQGGTGVRGTQYF
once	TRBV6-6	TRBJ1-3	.	TGTGCCAGCAGTTTCAGCGAGCCCGTCTCTGGAAACACCATATATTTT	CASSFSEPVSGNTIYF
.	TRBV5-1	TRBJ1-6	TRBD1	TGCGCCAGCAGCTTGACCACAGGGGCGGACTCACCCCTCCACTTT	CASSLTTGADSPLHF
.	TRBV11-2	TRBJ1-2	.	TGTGCCAGCAGCTTAATCCGGGGCTACACCTTC	CASSLIRGYTF
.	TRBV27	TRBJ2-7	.	TGTGCCAGCAGGGACACCGCCTACGAGCAGTACTTC	CASRDTAYEQYF
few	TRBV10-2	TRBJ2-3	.	TGCGCCAGCAGTGAGTCCCGGGATACGCAGTATTTT	CASSESRDTQYF
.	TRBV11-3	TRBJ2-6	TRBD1	TGTGCCAGCAGCCACAGGGGGTCTGGGGCCAACGTCCTGACTTTC	CASSHRGSGANVLTF